A selection of T cell receptor beta chains follows, all from one sample in a study of cytomegalovirus exposure and HLA in healthy donors. Here immunoSEQ multiplex PCR was the method, and the copy in TCRdb shows in-frame clones only, minus some. The profile covers roughly 160,000 clones, with over 75% appearing a single time and about 4.5% taken by the ten largest. The sequenced material came from PBMCs. The source is a man aged 40-55 years in good health and CMV-seronegative. Both conserved end residues are part of each CDR3. The order of the fields is V gene, J gene, D gene, clone size, CDR3 protein, CDR3 DNA. A D gene is named only where the DNA matches it firmly. Clone sizes are given selectively: once, few, many, or a class where the clone is expanded.

TRBV7-2,TRBJ2-5,TRBD1,-,CASTKGQVPSETQYF,TGTGCCAGCACCAAAGGACAGGTCCCTTCAGAGACCCAGTACTTC
TRBV6-5,TRBJ2-2,-,once,CASRTDPGAPGELFF,TGTGCCAGCAGAACCGATCCAGGGGCCCCCGGGGAGCTGTTTTTT
TRBV5-4,TRBJ1-1,-,once,CASSPGNTEAFF,TGTGCCAGCAGCCCGGGAAACACTGAAGCTTTCTTT
TRBV5-1,TRBJ2-5,-,-,CASSLRELETQYF,TGCGCCAGCAGCCTCCGGGAACTAGAGACCCAGTACTTC
TRBV4-3,TRBJ1-1,-,-,CASSPENREMNTEAFF,TGCGCCAGCAGCCCGGAAAACAGGGAAATGAACACTGAAGCTTTCTTT
TRBV4-2,TRBJ2-7,TRBD2,-,CASSQEAGASHEQYF,TGTGCCAGCAGCCAAGAAGCGGGGGCGTCTCACGAGCAGTACTTC
TRBV27,TRBJ1-2,TRBD1,-,CASSSTGGYYGYTF,TGTGCCAGCAGTTCGACAGGGGGATACTATGGCTACACCTTC
TRBV7-9,TRBJ2-7,-,-,CASSSQGTTYEQYF,TGTGCCAGCAGCTCCCAGGGAACGACCTACGAGCAGTACTTC
TRBV5-1,TRBJ2-1,-,-,CASSLGRGELRNEQFF,TGCGCCAGCAGCTTGGGCCGCGGGGAGCTTAGGAATGAGCAGTTCTTC
TRBV27,TRBJ2-5,-,-,CASSSDNQETQYF,TGTGCCAGCAGCTCCGACAACCAAGAGACCCAGTACTTC
TRBV7-9,TRBJ2-5,TRBD1,-,CASSLWDRETQYF,TGTGCCAGCAGCTTGTGGGACAGAGAGACCCAGTACTTC
TRBV27,TRBJ1-6,-,-,CASRDGGNSPLHF,TGTGCCAGCAGGGACGGCGGGAATTCACCCCTCCACTTT
TRBV11-2,TRBJ2-1,TRBD1,-,CASSRTGGSYNEQFF,TGTGCCAGCAGCCGAACAGGGGGCTCCTACAATGAGCAGTTCTTC
TRBV28,TRBJ1-2,-,-,CASNLGKVGGYTF,TGTGCCAGCAATCTCGGGAAGGTAGGTGGCTACACCTTC
TRBV7-9,TRBJ2-4,TRBD1,-,CASSLAGQPQYF,TGTGCCAGCAGCTTAGCGGGACAGCCCCAGTACTTC
TRBV4-3,TRBJ2-7,TRBD1,-,CASSQMPGTGDYEQYF,TGCGCCAGCAGCCAGATGCCCGGGACAGGGGATTACGAGCAGTACTTC
TRBV5-4,TRBJ1-2,TRBD1,-,CASSFTGADYGYTF,TGTGCCAGCAGCTTCACAGGGGCAGACTATGGCTACACCTTC